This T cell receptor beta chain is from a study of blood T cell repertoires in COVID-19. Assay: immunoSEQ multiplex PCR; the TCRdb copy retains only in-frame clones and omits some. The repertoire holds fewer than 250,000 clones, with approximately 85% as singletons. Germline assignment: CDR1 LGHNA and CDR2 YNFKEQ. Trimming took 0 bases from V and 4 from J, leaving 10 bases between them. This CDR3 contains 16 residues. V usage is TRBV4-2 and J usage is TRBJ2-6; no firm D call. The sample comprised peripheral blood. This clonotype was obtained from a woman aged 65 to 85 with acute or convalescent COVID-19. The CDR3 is CASSQESPPGANVLTF. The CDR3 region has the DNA TGTGCCAGCAGCCAAGAATCCCCTCCCGGGGCCAACGTCCTGACTTTC.